This T cell receptor beta chain was retrieved from a study of regulatory T cells in long-lasting Graves disease (dated by TCRdb to the early 2020s). Turning to the overall study: To count as having persistent Graves' disease, a patient had to have received antithyroid drug treatment for over 5 years with TSH receptor autoantibodies remaining persistently positive. Patients with persistent Graves' disease were compared with patients with newly diagnosed Graves' disease using TCR sequencing and RNA sequencing of peripheral blood. The study was conducted in China and was registered as a clinical trial. TCR sequencing covered 13 persistent and around 20 newly diagnosed Graves' disease patients, about 35 samples in total. Antithyroid drugs had been taken for 8.5 to 11 years on average by persistent Graves' disease patients in the clinical cohort.

What the work shows at the level of the full study, not this receptor alone: More public clonotypes were shared among persistent patients (around 3,000) than among newly diagnosed patients (roughly 1,000). Only the TCR beta chain was sequenced and analyzed. Only peripheral blood was studied, because thyroid tissue, the primary lesion, was inaccessible. The authors acknowledged the small sample size as a limitation that may reduce accuracy. Compared with newly diagnosed patients, persistent Graves' disease patients had lower TCR Shannon entropy and fewer highly expanded clones, which suggests clonal expansion.

The protocol used for the library was multiplex PCR. TCRdb lists the instrument as Illumina HiSeq 4000. CDR3 regions were amplified by Arm-PCR with iRepertoire HTBI primers to construct TCR beta libraries. Before sequencing, the PCR products underwent gel purification. Per the original workflow: Across samples, fewer than 70 TRBV and 15 or so TRBJ segments were identified and used for gene usage analysis of CDR3 amino acid clonotypes. COPE and FqMerger were used to merge the filtered high-quality paired reads into contigs. Contigs were aligned with BLAST to IMGT TRBV, TRBD and TRBJ reference genes, and CDR3 was defined per IMGT. Clonotypes above 0.1% frequency were classified as highly expanded clones. Shannon entropy served as the measure of repertoire diversity, while the Gini coefficient captured V-J evenness. A clonotype was considered public if more than one individual shared it. TCRdb passed the public sequencing reads through fastp at Q25 and MiXCR, retaining productive beta sequences. Rows are combined by CDR3 protein, so each entry shows the most common genes and DNA. Here the V and J calls rest on TCRdb's processing, not on the authors' analysis. The sample records 400,000 or so distinct CDR3 sequences, around 20% of which are singletons. 26% of the sample belongs to the ten largest clones.

As concerns this clonotype: The antigen it binds to is not known. Nothing much larger sits one base from this clone, and base qualities are not available.

What the time point label conveys for this sample: persistent/refractory GD, antithyroid drugs over 5 years with positive TRAb. For both TCR sequencing and RNA sequencing, RNA was extracted from PBMCs using TRIzol. Graves' disease was diagnosed according to American Thyroid Association guidelines. Recruitment of patients was carried out at an endocrinology department in Xi'an, China. From each patient, around 9 milliliters of peripheral blood was collected into an EDTA anticoagulant tube. Ficoll Paque Plus density gradient separation was used to isolate PBMCs, and no additional T cell sorting was done. An Agilent 2100 Bioanalyzer and agarose gel were used to assess RNA quality, and a NanoDrop 2000 was used to measure RNA concentration. This clonotype originated in a female donor with Graves disease. Sequenced here: peripheral blood mononuclear cells (PBMCs), sampled when the disease was refractory, from a patient treated with antithyroid drugs.

CDR3 region: CASSSLDQPQHF. The bases are TGTGCCAGCAGCTCCCTCGATCAGCCCCAGCATTTT. The chain links TRBV7-9 with TRBJ1-5, with the identity of the D gene unclear. Reading from cysteine to phenylalanine, the CDR3 counts 12 amino acids. The sequence is cut down to CDR3 DNA, 36 bases in frame from base 1. V is shortened by 4 bases, J by 5 bases, and the region joining them spans 6 bases. The germline V gene (reference sequence) supplies CDR1 SEHNR and CDR2 FQNEAQ.